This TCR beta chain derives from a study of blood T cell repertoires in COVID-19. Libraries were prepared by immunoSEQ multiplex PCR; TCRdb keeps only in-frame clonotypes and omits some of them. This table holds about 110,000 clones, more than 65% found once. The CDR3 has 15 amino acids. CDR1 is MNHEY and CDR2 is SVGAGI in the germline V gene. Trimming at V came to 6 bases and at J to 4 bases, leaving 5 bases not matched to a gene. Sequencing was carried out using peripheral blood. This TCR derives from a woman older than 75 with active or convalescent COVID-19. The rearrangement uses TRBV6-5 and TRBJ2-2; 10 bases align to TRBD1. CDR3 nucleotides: TGTGCCAGCAGATCCGGGACAGGGGTCACCGGGGAGCTGTTTTTT. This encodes CASRSGTGVTGELFF.